This T cell receptor (beta chain) was recovered during a study of T-cell memory formation after mild COVID-19. TCRdb reanalysed the 5' RACE reads using MiXCR and keeps one entry per CDR3 protein. The sample holds about 540,000 distinct CDR3 sequences, roughly 22% seen once. V lost 4 bases to trimming and J lost 4 bases; unmatched junction nucleotides: 9. CDR3 length equals 15 residues. CDR1 is PRHDT, CDR2 FYEKMQ, per germline (reference sequence). V gene TRBV13 combines with J gene TRBJ1-2; 7 bases map to TRBD1. This TCR derives from an adult woman who had mild COVID-19 (a few samples of this study predate the infection). Cell type and time point are not known. Sequencing was performed on PBMCs or a T cell subset sorted from them (not recorded which). The CDR3 region is CASSSRQGSIYGYTF. The CDR3 DNA sequence: TGTGCCAGCAGCTCCCGACAGGGTTCGATCTATGGCTACACCTTC.